The following is a T cell receptor (beta chain) sequence with its context. Its recognized antigen is unknown. Per-base qualities were not stored, and no clone one base away is much larger. Trimming removed 2 bases from V and 7 bases from J; the gene matches leave 3 bases unexplained. Taken from the germline V gene (reference sequence), the CDR1 and CDR2 loops are GTSNPN and SVGIG. The CDR3, cysteine through phenylalanine, is 12 amino acids long. The kept DNA is CDR3 alone, 36 bases in frame from the first base. In total, approximately 700 healthy bone marrow donors made up the cohort. At the time of sampling, every cohort member was nominally healthy, though immune exposures that went unrecorded were likely present. The donor tested CMV seronegative, placing the donor among the 300 to 400 seronegative members of the cohort. Every donor gave a peripheral blood sample, and the peripheral blood mononuclear cells from that sample were used for TCR beta sequencing. Genomic DNA was extracted from the blood cell samples with the Qiagen DNeasy Blood Extraction Kit.

The data derive from a study of cytomegalovirus exposure and HLA in healthy donors (dated by TCRdb to between 2016 and 2019). For context, the study as a whole: In an earlier analysis of some 610 of the donors, about 270 Gb of sequence data and 95 million to 130 million unique TCR beta sequences from 150 million to 200 million T cells were reported. Roughly 300 gigabases of sequencing data and approximately 84 million unique TCR sequences were included in an early release covering roughly 600 HLA-typed donors. The genetic ancestry cluster associated with self-reported Caucasian donors included 81% of the roughly 400 genotyped donors. The study was designed to test whether signatures of past pathogen exposure could be identified by cataloging public T cell receptors. Using immunosequencing, the study profiled T cell repertoires from 550 to 750 subjects and related those repertoires to cytomegalovirus serostatus. In addition to the first cohort of 500 to 850 subjects, a separate validation cohort of some 120 different subjects was used. The study combined high-throughput TCR immunosequencing, statistical association of individual TCRs with disease status, and machine learning to predict cytomegalovirus infection status. A later analysis re-analyzed previously published TCR beta repertoires from 600 to 850 donors and added high-resolution HLA genotyping to study TCR occurrence patterns. Rather than using new phenotypic data, the later analysis identified candidate immune exposures from TCR beta sequences and from how often those sequences occurred across donors. To decide whether each TCR beta V gene segment behaved as functional or pseudogenic, an earlier analysis of some 600 of the donors relied on high-throughput TCR beta sequencing. Donor age, sex, ethnicity and CMV serostatus were collected together with the repertoire data. A later genetic analysis used genome-wide SNP genotypes for about 65% of the 666 donors, treating that subset as a discovery cohort. Every discovery cohort repertoire had been produced on one sequencing platform. Class I and class II HLA loci were covered by the typing at four-digit resolution. The number of donors typed differed by locus, with 629-630 for A, B, C, DRB1 and DQB1, roughly 520 for DQA1, over 600 for DPA1, and 472 for DPB1. Four to six DR-DQ haplotypes were handled as single units for association and clustering, since linkage in the cohort was strong. Among around 400 genotyped donors of the cohort, an average of approximately 250,000 unique TCR beta nucleotide sequences were sequenced per donor, roughly a sixth of them non-productive. What the study reported, not specific to this receptor: In vitro tests confirmed that a few of the cytomegalovirus-associated TCR beta chains recognize cytomegalovirus antigens. Because HLA typing was missing for some donors at each locus, association tests included only the typed subset. A later analysis found that TCR association rates varied across HLA loci, with DRB1 alleles showing the most associated TCRs and HLA-C alleles the fewest. In this cohort, only TCR beta chains were sequenced, and detectable features were limited by the absence of alpha or paired-chain data. The authors suggested that the approach could potentially be extended to other disease states and immunological phenotypes. The classifier was reported to diagnose cytomegalovirus status with high specificity and sensitivity in both the original and validation cohorts. A later analysis reported that several top co-occurrence clusters appeared linked to parvovirus B19, influenza, CMV and Epstein-Barr virus. Most CMV-associated TCR beta chains appeared to be HLA-restricted in a later analysis, and the HLA associations seemed to be driven largely by CMV exposure. In an earlier analysis of several hundred of the donors, most TCR beta V segments were observed in productive rearrangements about 90% or about 30% of the time, broadly matching IMGT annotations. A further reported finding was that TCR beta sequences accurately predicted the HLA-A and HLA-B alleles for most subjects in the first cohort. Roughly uniform sequencing depth across donors was assumed in presence/absence analyses, although this assumption may not hold. Linkage disequilibrium might explain the correlated functional status among segregating V segments, but an unknown experimental factor could not be excluded. Most TCR sequences were observed very rarely across donors, whereas some public TCRs were present in many individuals. Immune exposure information for the cohort was limited to CMV serostatus. Specific HLA alleles were associated with over 15,000 TCR beta sequences at a false discovery rate of 0.05 in a later analysis. A total of around 150 TCR beta chains were listed by the study as associated with cytomegalovirus. The sequencing pipeline was judged likely to have produced a cluster of highly shared sequence variants as a technical artifact. Because counts were too low, about 18 rarely observed V segments, including chromosome 9 orphons, were excluded from the earlier analysis of several hundred of the donors. Strong co-occurrence of HLA alleles, especially DR and DQ, made assigning TCR associations to individual alleles difficult. Compared with the approximately 710-donor mean, donors in an Asian-associated ancestry cluster had fewer N-insertions in productive TCRs, according to a later genetic analysis. Compared with equally common non-associated chains, HLA-associated TCR beta chains in a later analysis were more clonally expanded and had lower generation probabilities. In a later genetic analysis, a missense DCLRE1C variant was associated with V-gene and J-gene trimming of TCR beta chains, and the association was replicated in an independent cohort. Some IMGT-functional V segments, including TRBV6-2 and TRBV6-3, could not be told apart with the 87-base-pair reads, so those segments were excluded.

Receptor amplification or capture employed the immunoSEQ multiplex PCR assay. The multiplex PCR relied on a mix of 60 forward primers for TCR Vbeta segments and 13 reverse primers for TCR Jbeta segments. The CDR3 region of rearranged TCR beta genes was amplified from genomic DNA by a multiplex PCR assay. Amplified TCR beta libraries were sequenced as 87-base-pair reads on the Illumina HiSeq System. As for the authors' bioinformatics: In a later analysis, 77 million or so unique TCR beta chains were counted across the 650 to 750 repertoires, and roughly 11 million of these chains were shared by at least two donors. Raw reads were error-corrected and collapsed into unique sequences with a nearest-neighbor algorithm that merged closely related sequences to remove PCR and sequencing errors. V, D and J gene segments were assigned by aligning CDR3 sequences to IMGT reference sequences. For a sequence to be retained, a match of at least six nucleotides was required to both a V gene segment and a J gene segment. Rearrangements were classified as productive when the CDR3 lacked stop codons and remained in frame with V and J, and all other rearrangements were classified as non-productive. Following IMGT convention, CDR3 was defined as the stretch from the second conserved V-encoded cysteine up to the conserved J-encoded phenylalanine. Sequences without an unambiguous match to a single V gene segment were excluded from the earlier analysis of several hundred of the donors. An earlier analysis of over 450 of the donors classified V segments as functional when productive rearrangements were above 56.7% and as segregating when the standard deviation between donors was above 5%. A statistical classification framework was built to diagnose cytomegalovirus status from the catalog of TCR beta chain sequences. A later analysis assigned V and J genes by comparing TCR nucleotide sequences with IMGT/GENE-DB human TR gene sequences. In a later analysis, CDR3 sequences and most-parsimonious VDJ recombination scenarios were assigned using the TCRdist pipeline. A later analysis defined each TCR beta chain by its CDR3 amino acid sequence plus V-gene family, and excluded reads lacking a unique V-gene family. A later analysis removed roughly 590 highly shared, low-generation-probability nucleotide sequences to deal with suspected cross-contamination and a sequencing artifact. In a later analysis, a clonal expansion index was calculated for each public chain from normalized within-repertoire ranks of inferred template counts. A later analysis computed generation probabilities with a VDJ recombination model fitted to out-of-frame rearrangements, and checked the results against IGoR. In a later analysis, TCR-TCR, TCR-HLA and TCR-CMV co-occurrence was scored with hypergeometric tests, and a repertoire-size bias correction was applied to TCR pairs. In a later analysis, false discovery rates were estimated by permuting HLA or CMV assignments 20 times. In a later analysis, co-occurring TCRs were grouped with DBSCAN, and TCRdist sequence similarity was added when clustering was performed within HLA-allele-positive subsets. Repertoires with fewer than 30,000 or more than 120,000 public chains were left out of co-occurrence clustering, as were a handful of repertoires with anomalous nucleotide sharing. TCRdb retrieved this table from immuneACCESS and kept in-frame rearrangements only. Not all clones are present; in checked studies, unresolved V genes account for under half, and no reason is known for the remainder. That table gives V, J and clone size, and the DNA gave D and trimming. This sample has roughly 200,000 clones in its table, and 85% of those were observed once. The ten top clones hold 2.3% of the sample.

The sequence was collected from a woman aged 50 to 65 in good health and CMV-seronegative. This chain is built from TRBV30 and TRBJ1-1, and TRBD1 matches 8 of the central bases. The sample consisted of PBMCs. CDR3 protein: CAWSTGQGEAFF. The sequenced DNA: TGTGCCTGGAGTACAGGACAGGGTGAAGCTTTCTTT.